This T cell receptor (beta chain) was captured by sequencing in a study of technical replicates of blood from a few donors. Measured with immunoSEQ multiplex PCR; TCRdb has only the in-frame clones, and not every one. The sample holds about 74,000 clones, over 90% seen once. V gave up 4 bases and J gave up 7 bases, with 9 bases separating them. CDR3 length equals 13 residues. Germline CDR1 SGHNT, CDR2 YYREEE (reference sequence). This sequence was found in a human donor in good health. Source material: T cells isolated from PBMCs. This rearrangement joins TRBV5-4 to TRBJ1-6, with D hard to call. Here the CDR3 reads CASSVTENSPLHF. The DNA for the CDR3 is TGTGCCAGCAGCGTGACTGAAAATTCACCCCTCCACTTT.